This TCR beta chain stems from a study of T cells after yellow fever vaccination. As TCR cDNA was made by 5'RACE template switching, a universal primer site and UMIs were added. TCRdb ran MiXCR on the 5' RACE reads and lists one entry per CDR3 protein. The sample has around 300,000 distinct CDR3 sequences, about 4% seen once; the top ten hold 20% to 25%. The CDR3 covers 15 residues. Germline-derived CDR1 and CDR2 are SGHDT and YYEEEE. V lost 0 bases and J lost 6, with 12 bases in between. The study, taken as a whole, reports: Peaking faster, on day 5 versus 15, the secondary response was nonetheless weaker.

This clonotype was observed many times. The antigen remains undetermined. V usage is TRBV5-6 and J usage is TRBJ2-2; D unresolved. This receptor was taken from a man in his late teens or twenties who received the YFV17D yellow fever vaccine. The source was PBMCs, collected 5 days after the yellow fever booster vaccination. The CDR3 loop reads CASSLVVGFPGELFF. The CDR3 DNA reads as TGTGCCAGCAGCTTGGTGGTTGGGTTCCCCGGGGAGCTGTTTTTT.